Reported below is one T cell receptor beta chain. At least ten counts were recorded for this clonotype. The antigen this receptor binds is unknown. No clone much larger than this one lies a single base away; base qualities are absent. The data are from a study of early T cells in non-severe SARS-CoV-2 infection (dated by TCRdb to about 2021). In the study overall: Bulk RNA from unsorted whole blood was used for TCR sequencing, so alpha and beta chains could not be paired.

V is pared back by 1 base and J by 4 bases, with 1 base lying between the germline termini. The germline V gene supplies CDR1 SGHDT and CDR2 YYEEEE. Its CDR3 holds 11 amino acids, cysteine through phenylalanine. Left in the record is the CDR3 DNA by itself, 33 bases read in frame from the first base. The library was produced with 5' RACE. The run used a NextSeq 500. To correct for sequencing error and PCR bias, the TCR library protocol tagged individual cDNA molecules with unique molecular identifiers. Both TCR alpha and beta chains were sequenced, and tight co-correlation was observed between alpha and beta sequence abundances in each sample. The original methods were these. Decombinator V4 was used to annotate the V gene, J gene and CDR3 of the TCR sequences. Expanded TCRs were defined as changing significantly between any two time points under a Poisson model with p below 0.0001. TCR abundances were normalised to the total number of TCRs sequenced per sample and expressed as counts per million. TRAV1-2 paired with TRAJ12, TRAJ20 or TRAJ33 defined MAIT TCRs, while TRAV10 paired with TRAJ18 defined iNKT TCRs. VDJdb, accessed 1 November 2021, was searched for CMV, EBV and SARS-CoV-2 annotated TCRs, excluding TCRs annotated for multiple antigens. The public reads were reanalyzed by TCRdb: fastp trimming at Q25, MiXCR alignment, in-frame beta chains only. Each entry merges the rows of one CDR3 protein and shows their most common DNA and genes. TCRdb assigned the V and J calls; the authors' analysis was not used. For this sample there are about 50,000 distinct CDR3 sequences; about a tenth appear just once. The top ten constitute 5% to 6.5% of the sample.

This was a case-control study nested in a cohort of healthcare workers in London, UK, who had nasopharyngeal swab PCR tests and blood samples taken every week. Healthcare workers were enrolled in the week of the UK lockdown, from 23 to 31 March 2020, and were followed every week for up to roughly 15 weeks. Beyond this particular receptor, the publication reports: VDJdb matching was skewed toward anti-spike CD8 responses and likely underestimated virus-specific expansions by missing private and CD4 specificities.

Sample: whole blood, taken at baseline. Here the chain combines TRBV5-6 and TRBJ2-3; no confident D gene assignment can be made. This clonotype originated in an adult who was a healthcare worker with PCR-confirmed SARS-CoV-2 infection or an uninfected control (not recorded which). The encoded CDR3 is CASSLSDTQYF. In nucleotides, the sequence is TGTGCCAGCAGCTTGTCAGATACGCAGTATTTT.